This TCR beta chain stems from a study of blood T cell repertoires in COVID-19. On the study more broadly: Nucleic acid was either cDNA or gDNA, and it came from T cells, B-cell-depleted T cells, or PBMCs.

The germline V gene has CDR1 SEHNR and CDR2 FQNEAQ (reference sequence). Trimming took 3 bases from V and 6 from J, leaving 17 bases between them. There are 15 residues in the CDR3. Profiled with immunoSEQ multiplex PCR; TCRdb holds only in-frame clones, not every one. The data hold a few hundred thousand clones, with 87% observed a single time. Two consecutive negative NP/OP PCR tests, clearance, or resolved symptoms defined Cohort 3 recovery. Sequencing was performed on PBMCs or T cells enriched from blood (not recorded which). This rearrangement joins TRBV7-9 to TRBJ1-1, with D tentatively TRBD1 (5 bases). The source of this sequence is a young woman who had recovered from COVID-19. In nucleotides, the CDR3 is TGTGCCAGCAGCTTTACCCAGGGCAGGTTCGCTGAAGCTTTCTTT. This gives the protein CASSFTQGRFAEAFF.